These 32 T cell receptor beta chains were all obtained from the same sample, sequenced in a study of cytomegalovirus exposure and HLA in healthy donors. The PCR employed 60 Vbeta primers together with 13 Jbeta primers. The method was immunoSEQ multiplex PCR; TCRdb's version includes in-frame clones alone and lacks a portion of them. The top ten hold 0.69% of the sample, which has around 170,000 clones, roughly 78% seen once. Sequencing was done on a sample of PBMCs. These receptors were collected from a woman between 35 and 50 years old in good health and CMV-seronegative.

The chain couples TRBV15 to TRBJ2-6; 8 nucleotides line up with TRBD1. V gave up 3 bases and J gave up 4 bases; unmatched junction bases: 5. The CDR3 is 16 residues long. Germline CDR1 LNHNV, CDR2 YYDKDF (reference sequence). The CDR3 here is CATSSAGGSGANVLTF. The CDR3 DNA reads TGTGCCACCAGCAGCGCAGGGGGCTCAGGGGCCAACGTCCTGACTTTC.

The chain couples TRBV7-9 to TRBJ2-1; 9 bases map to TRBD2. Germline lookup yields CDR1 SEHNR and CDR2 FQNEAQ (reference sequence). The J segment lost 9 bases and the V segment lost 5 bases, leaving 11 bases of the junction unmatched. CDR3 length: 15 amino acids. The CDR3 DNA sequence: TGTGCCAGCAGCCTTCCGGGCGGGGGGGCCCGTGAGCAGTTCTTC. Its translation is CASSLPGGGAREQFF.

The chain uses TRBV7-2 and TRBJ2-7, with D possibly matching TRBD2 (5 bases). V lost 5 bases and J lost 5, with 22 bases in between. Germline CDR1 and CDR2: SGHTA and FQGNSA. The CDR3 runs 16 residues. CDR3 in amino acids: CASSLRGKGPTHEQYF. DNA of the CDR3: TGTGCCAGCAGCCTTCGGGGTAAGGGCCCCACCCACGAGCAGTACTTC.

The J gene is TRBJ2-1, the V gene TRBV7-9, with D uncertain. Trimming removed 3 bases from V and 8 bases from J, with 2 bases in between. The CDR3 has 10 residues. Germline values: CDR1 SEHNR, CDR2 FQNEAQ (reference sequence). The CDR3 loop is CASSFDEQFF. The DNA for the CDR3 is TGTGCCAGCAGCTTCGATGAGCAGTTCTTC.

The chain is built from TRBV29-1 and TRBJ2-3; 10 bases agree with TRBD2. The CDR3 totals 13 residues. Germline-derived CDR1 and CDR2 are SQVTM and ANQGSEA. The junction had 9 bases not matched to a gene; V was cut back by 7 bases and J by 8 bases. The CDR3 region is CSASSGRGTTQYF. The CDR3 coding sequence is TGCAGCGCCTCTAGCGGGAGAGGGACTACGCAGTATTTT.

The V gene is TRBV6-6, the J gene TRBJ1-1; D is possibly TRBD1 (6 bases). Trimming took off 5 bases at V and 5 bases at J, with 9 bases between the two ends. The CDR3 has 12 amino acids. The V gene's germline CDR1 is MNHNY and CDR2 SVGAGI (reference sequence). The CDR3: CASSGRGTEAFF. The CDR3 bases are TGTGCCAGCAGTGGCAGGGGTACTGAAGCTTTCTTT.

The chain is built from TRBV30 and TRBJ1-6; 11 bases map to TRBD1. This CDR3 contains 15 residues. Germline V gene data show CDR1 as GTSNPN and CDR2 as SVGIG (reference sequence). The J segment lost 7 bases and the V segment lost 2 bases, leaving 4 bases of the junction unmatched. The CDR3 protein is CAWSSRTGGNSPLHF. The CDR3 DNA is TGTGCCTGGAGTTCCCGGACAGGGGGCAATTCACCCCTCCACTTT.

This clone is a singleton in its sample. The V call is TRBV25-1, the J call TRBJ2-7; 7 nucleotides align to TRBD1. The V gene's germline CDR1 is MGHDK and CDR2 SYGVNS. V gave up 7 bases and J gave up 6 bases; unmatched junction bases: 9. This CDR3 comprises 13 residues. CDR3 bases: TGTGCCAGCATGCCCGGGACAGCTTTCGAGCAGTACTTC. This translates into CASMPGTAFEQYF.

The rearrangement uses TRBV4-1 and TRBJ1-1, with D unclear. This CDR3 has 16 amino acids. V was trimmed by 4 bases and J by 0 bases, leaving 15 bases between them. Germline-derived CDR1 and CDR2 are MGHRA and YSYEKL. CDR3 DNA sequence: TGCGCCAGCAGCCGGGAAGGGAGTAATGTGAACACTGAAGCTTTCTTT. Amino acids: CASSREGSNVNTEAFF.

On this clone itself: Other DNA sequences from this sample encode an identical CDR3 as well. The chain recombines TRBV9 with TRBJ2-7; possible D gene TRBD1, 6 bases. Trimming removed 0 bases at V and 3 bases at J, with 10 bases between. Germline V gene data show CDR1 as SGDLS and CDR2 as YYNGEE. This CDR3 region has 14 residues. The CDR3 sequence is CASSVDGRGYEQYF. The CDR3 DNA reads TGTGCCAGCAGCGTAGACGGCAGGGGCTACGAGCAGTACTTC.

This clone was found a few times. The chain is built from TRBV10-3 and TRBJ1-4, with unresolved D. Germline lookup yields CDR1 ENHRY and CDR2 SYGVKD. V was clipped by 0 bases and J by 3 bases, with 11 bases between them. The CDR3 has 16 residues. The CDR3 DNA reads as TGTGCCATCAGTGAGTCGAGAGGGCAATCTAATGAAAAACTGTTTTTT. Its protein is CAISESRGQSNEKLFF.

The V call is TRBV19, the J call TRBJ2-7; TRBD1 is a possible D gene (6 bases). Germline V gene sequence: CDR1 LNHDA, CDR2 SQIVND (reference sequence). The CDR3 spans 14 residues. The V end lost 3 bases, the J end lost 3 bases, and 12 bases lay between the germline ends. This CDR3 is CASSITTGYYEQYF. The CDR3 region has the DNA TGTGCCAGTAGTATCACCACAGGGTACTACGAGCAGTACTTC.

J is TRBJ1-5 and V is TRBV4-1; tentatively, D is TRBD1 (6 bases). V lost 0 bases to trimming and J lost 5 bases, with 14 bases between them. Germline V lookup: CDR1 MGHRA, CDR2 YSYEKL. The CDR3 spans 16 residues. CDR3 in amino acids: CASSQDVAGAYQPQHF. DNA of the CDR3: TGCGCCAGCAGCCAAGATGTGGCAGGGGCGTATCAGCCCCAGCATTTT.

The CDR3 DNA reads as TGTGCCAGTAGTATAGGGATTACGGGACAGCCCCAGCATTTT. Translated, it gives CASSIGITGQPQHF. The chain joins TRBV19 to TRBJ1-5; no clear D gene. The germline V gene has CDR1 LNHDA and CDR2 SQIVND (reference sequence). The CDR3 length is 14 residues. V lost 1 base and J lost 7, with 11 bases in between.

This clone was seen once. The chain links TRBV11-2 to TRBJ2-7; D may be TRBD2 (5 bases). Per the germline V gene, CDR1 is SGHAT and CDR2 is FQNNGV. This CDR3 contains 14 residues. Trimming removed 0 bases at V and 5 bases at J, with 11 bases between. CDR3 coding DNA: TGTGCCAGCAGCTTAGAGAGGGCTTCGCACGAGCAGTACTTC. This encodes CASSLERASHEQYF.

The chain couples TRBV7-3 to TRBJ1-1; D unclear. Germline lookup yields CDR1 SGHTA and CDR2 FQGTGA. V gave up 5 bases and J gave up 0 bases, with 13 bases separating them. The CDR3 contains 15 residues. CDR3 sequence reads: CASSPHSGLNTEAFF. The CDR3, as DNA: TGTGCCAGCAGCCCCCATTCGGGGTTGAACACTGAAGCTTTCTTT.

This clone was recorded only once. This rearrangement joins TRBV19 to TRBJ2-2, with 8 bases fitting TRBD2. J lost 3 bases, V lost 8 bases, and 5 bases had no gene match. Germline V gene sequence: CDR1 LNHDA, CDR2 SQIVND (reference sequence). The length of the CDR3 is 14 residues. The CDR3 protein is CASQPSGYTGELFF. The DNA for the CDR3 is TGTGCCAGTCAACCTAGCGGGTACACCGGGGAGCTGTTTTTT.

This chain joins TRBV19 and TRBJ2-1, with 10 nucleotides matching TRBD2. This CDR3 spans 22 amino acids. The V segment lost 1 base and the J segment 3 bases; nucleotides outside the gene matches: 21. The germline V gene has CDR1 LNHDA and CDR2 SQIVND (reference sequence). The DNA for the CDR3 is TGTGCCAGTAGTATAGGTTCCCAGTGGCTAGCGGGAGAACGGGACCTCTACAATGAGCAGTTCTTC. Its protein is CASSIGSQWLAGERDLYNEQFF.

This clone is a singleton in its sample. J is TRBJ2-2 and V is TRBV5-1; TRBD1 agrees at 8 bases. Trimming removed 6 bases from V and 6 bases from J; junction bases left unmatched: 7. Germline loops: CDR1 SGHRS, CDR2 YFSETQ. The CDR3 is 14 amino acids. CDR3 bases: TGCGCCAGCACCGAACAGGGGGGATCCGGGGAGCTGTTTTTT. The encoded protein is CASTEQGGSGELFF.

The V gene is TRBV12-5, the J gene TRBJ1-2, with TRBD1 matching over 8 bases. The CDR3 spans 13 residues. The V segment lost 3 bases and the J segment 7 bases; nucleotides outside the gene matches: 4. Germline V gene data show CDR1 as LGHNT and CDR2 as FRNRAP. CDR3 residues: CASGLTGGVGYTF. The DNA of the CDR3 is TGTGCTAGTGGTTTAACAGGGGGAGTTGGCTACACCTTC.

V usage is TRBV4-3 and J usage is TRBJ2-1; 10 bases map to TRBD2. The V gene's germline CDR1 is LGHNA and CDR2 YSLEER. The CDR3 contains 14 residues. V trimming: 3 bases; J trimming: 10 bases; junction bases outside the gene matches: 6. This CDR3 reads CASSHGTSVEEQFF. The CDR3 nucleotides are TGCGCCAGCAGCCACGGGACTAGCGTAGAAGAGCAGTTCTTC.

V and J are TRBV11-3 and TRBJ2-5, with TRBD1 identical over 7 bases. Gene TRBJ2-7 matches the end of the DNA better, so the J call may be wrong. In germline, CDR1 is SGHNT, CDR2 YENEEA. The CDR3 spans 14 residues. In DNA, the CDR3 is TGTGCCAGCAGATTTTACAGGGGCCCCTACGAGCAGTACTTC. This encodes CASRFYRGPYEQYF.

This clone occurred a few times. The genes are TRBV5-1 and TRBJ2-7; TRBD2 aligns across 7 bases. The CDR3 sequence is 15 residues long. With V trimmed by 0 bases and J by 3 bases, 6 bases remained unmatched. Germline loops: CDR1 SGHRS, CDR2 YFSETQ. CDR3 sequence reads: CASSLVGRGDYEQYF. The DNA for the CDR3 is TGCGCCAGCAGCTTGGTGGGACGGGGGGACTACGAGCAGTACTTC.

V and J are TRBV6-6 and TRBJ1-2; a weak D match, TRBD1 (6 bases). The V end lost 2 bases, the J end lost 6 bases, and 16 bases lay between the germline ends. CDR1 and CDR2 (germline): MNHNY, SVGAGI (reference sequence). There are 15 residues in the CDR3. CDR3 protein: CASSYGLRGGDGYTF. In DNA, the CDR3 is TGTGCCAGCAGTTACGGCCTCAGGGGAGGGGATGGCTACACCTTC.

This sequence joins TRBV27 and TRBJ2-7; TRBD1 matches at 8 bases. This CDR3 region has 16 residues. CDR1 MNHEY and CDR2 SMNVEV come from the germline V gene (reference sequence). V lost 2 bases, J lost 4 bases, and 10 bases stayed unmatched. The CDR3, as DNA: TGTGCCAGCAGTTTAGGTATCAGGGGGCATCCGTACGAGCAGTACTTC. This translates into CASSLGIRGHPYEQYF.

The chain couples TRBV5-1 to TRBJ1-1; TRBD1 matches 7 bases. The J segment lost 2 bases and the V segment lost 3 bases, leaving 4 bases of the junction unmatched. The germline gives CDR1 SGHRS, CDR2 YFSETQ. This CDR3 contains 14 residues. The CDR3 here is CASSSRTGNTEAFF. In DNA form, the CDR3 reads TGCGCCAGCAGCTCCCGGACAGGCAACACTGAAGCTTTCTTT. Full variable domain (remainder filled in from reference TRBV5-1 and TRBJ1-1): KAGVTQTPRYLIKTRGQQVTLSCSPISGHRSVSWYQQTPGQGLQFLFEYFSETQRNKGNFPGRFSGRQFSNSRSEMNVSTLELGDSALYLCASSSRTGNTEAFFGQGTRLTVV.

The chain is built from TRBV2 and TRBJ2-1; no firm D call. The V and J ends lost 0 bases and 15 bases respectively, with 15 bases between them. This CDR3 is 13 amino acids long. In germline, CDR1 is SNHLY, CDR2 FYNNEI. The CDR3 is CASSEARRRARFF. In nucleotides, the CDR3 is TGTGCCAGCAGTGAAGCGCGGAGACGAGCTAGGTTCTTC.

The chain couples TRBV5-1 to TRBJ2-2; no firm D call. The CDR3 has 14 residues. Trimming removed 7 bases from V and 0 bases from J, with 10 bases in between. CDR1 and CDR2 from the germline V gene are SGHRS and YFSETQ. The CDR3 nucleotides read TGCGCCAGCGACACGGATACGAACACCGGGGAGCTGTTTTTT. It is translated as CASDTDTNTGELFF. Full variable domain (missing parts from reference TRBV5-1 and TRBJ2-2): KAGVTQTPRYLIKTRGQQVTLSCSPISGHRSVSWYQQTPGQGLQFLFEYFSETQRNKGNFPGRFSGRQFSNSRSEMNVSTLELGDSALYLCASDTDTNTGELFFGEGSRLTVL.

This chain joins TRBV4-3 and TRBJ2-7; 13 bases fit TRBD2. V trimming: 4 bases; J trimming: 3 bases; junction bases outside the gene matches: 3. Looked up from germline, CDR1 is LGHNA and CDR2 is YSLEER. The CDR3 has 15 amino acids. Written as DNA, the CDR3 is TGCGCCAGCAGCCGCGGGACTAGCGGGAACTACGAGCAGTACTTC. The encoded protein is CASSRGTSGNYEQYF.

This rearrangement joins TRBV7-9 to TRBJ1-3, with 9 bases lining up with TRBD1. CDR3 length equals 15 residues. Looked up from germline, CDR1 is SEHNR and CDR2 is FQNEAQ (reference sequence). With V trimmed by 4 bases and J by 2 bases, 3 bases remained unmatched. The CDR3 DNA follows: TGTGCCAGCAGCTCCCGGACAGGGGCTGGAAACACCATATATTTT. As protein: CASSSRTGAGNTIYF.

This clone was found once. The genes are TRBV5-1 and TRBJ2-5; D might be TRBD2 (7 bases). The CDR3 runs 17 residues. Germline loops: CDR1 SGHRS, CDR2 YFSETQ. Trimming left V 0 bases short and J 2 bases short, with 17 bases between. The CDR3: CASSLGSLRGGQETQYF. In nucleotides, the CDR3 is TGCGCCAGCAGCTTGGGGTCCCTCAGGGGAGGGCAAGAGACCCAGTACTTC.

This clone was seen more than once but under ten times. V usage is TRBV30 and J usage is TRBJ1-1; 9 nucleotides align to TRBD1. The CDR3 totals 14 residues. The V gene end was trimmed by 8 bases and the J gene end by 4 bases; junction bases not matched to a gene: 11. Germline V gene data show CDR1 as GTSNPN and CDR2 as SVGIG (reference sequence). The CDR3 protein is CARQSTGGGTEAFF. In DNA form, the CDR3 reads TGTGCCCGCCAATCGACAGGGGGGGGCACTGAAGCTTTCTTT.